Each of the 12 T cell receptor beta chains below was sequenced from the same sample in a study of regulatory T cells. No antigen has been identified for these receptors. Primers: 52 TRBV forward and 13 TRBJ reverse. Generated by immunoSEQ multiplex PCR, the TCRdb table keeps only in-frame clones and is missing some. Of approximately 29,000 clones listed, about 93% are singletons. Notes on the study in general: In CD3G-deficient patients, conventional CD4+ T cells were enriched for hydrophobic CDR3 residues at positions 6 and 7.

The sequencing sample was made of conventional CD4+ T cells sorted from blood. All receptors come from a child younger than 10 with CD3G deficiency.

The chain has TRBV28 and TRBJ2-7; 8 positions match TRBD2. The V gene end was trimmed by 2 bases and the J gene end by 6 bases; junction bases not matched to a gene: 6. The CDR3 is 14 residues long. CDR1 and CDR2 from the germline V gene are MDHEN and SYDVKM. CDR3 in amino acids: CASSLAAGVGEQYF. In DNA, the CDR3 is TGTGCCAGCAGTTTAGCAGCGGGAGTCGGCGAGCAGTACTTC.

This clone was observed a few times. V usage is TRBV5-1 and J usage is TRBJ1-2; TRBD1 agrees at 8 bases. From germline, CDR1 is SGHRS and CDR2 YFSETQ. The CDR3 covers 13 residues. V was clipped by 3 bases and J by 8 bases; unmatched bases: 6. The CDR3 here is CASSSGQGIGYTF. Here the CDR3 DNA reads TGCGCCAGCAGCTCCGGACAGGGAATCGGCTACACCTTC.

The chain employs TRBV4-1 and TRBJ2-3; weak D call: TRBD2 (7 bases). Trimming shortened V by 4 bases and J by 5 bases, and 13 bases separated the two germline ends. The CDR3 totals 14 residues. From germline, CDR1 is MGHRA and CDR2 YSYEKL. CDR3 region: CASSRGGAGDTQYF. The CDR3 bases are TGCGCCAGCAGCCGAGGGGGGGCAGGAGATACGCAGTATTTT.

V is TRBV28 and J is TRBJ1-1; D remains unclear. Germline V gene sequence: CDR1 MDHEN, CDR2 SYDVKM. Trimming stripped 4 bases from V and 0 bases from J, with 9 bases between. The CDR3 is 14 amino acids. The CDR3 is CASSSSALNTEAFF. CDR3 nucleotides: TGTGCCAGCAGTTCCTCTGCCTTGAACACTGAAGCTTTCTTT.

V is TRBV28 and J is TRBJ1-4, with 7 bases fitting TRBD1. J lost 4 bases, V lost 4 bases, and 6 bases had no gene match. This CDR3 contains 15 residues. The germline V gene has CDR1 MDHEN and CDR2 SYDVKM. In DNA, the CDR3 is TGTGCCAGCAGTTCTATGGACAGGTTTAATGAAAAACTGTTTTTT. Translating it yields CASSSMDRFNEKLFF.

V usage is TRBV19 and J usage is TRBJ1-5, with D tentatively TRBD1 (6 bases). V was trimmed by 5 bases and J by 6 bases, leaving 14 bases between them. CDR3 length equals 14 residues. Germline V gene lookup returns CDR1 LNHDA and CDR2 SQIVND (reference sequence). CDR3 region: CASSYTAQGQPQHF. The CDR3 coding sequence is TGTGCCAGTAGTTATACGGCACAGGGTCAGCCCCAGCATTTT.

The rearrangement joins TRBV6-1 to TRBJ1-2; no clear D gene. This CDR3 has 14 residues. V lost 3 bases to trimming and J lost 8 bases, with 16 bases between them. The germline CDR1 and CDR2 sequences are MNHNS and SASEGT. CDR3 nucleotides: TGTGCCAGCAGTGATGGCGGAACCCCCGCAGGCTACACCTTC. This codes for CASSDGGTPAGYTF.

The chain joins TRBV5-1 to TRBJ1-2; D is unresolved. Trimming took off 0 bases at V and 4 bases at J, with 10 bases between the two ends. Germline V gene lookup returns CDR1 SGHRS and CDR2 YFSETQ. The CDR3 totals 14 residues. This chain's CDR3 is CASSLDPAGYGYTF. The CDR3 bases are TGCGCCAGCAGCTTGGATCCGGCGGGCTATGGCTACACCTTC. Looking up the rest from reference TRBV5-1 and TRBJ1-2 gives the full variable domain: KAGVTQTPRYLIKTRGQQVTLSCSPISGHRSVSWYQQTPGQGLQFLFEYFSETQRNKGNFPGRFSGRQFSNSRSEMNVSTLELGDSALYLCASSLDPAGYGYTFGSGTRLTVV.

To note about this clone: The same CDR3 can be traced to other DNA sequences in this sample. This chain links TRBV5-1 with TRBJ2-7, with TRBD2 as a possible D gene (6 bases). The CDR3 is made up of 12 amino acids. Trimming removed 0 bases from V and 6 bases from J, with 7 bases in between. Germline V gene lookup returns CDR1 SGHRS and CDR2 YFSETQ. DNA for the CDR3: TGCGCCAGCAGCTTGGCCGGGGGCGAGCAGTACTTC. This encodes CASSLAGGEQYF. Based on the CDR3 plus reference TRBV5-1 and TRBJ2-7, the full variable domain is KAGVTQTPRYLIKTRGQQVTLSCSPISGHRSVSWYQQTPGQGLQFLFEYFSETQRNKGNFPGRFSGRQFSNSRSEMNVSTLELGDSALYLCASSLAGGEQYFGPGTRLTVT.

The chain has TRBV11-2 and TRBJ2-7; 7 bases line up with TRBD2. The CDR3 spans 14 residues. V lost 2 bases, J lost 2 bases, and 3 bases stayed unmatched. The germline V gene encodes CDR1 SGHAT and CDR2 FQNNGV. CDR3 sequence: CASSLLAAPYEQYF. The DNA of the CDR3 is TGTGCCAGCAGCTTACTAGCGGCACCCTACGAGCAGTACTTC.

The chain combines TRBV11-2 with TRBJ1-4; no clear D. Trimming took off 2 bases at V and 3 bases at J, with 10 bases between the two ends. CDR3 length: 15 amino acids. The germline V gene encodes CDR1 SGHAT and CDR2 FQNNGV. The CDR3 DNA reads TGTGCCAGCAGCTTAAGTGGGAGGGCTAATGAAAAACTGTTTTTT. It specifies CASSLSGRANEKLFF. The full variable domain, rest sourced from reference TRBV11-2 and TRBJ1-4, is EAGVAQSPRYKIIEKRQSVAFWCNPISGHATLYWYQQILGQGPKLLIQFQNNGVVDDSQLPKDRFSAERLKGVDSTLKIQPAKLEDSAVYLCASSLSGRANEKLFFGSGTQLSVL.

The chain recombines TRBV6-4 with TRBJ2-7; TRBD2 matches at 8 bases. The CDR3 consists of 15 residues. CDR1 is MRHNA, CDR2 SNTAGT, per germline. V gave up 3 bases and J gave up 2 bases; unmatched junction bases: 6. The CDR3 DNA is TGTGCCAGCAGTGAACGGGAGGGCCTAACCTACGAGCAGTACTTC. This encodes CASSEREGLTYEQYF.